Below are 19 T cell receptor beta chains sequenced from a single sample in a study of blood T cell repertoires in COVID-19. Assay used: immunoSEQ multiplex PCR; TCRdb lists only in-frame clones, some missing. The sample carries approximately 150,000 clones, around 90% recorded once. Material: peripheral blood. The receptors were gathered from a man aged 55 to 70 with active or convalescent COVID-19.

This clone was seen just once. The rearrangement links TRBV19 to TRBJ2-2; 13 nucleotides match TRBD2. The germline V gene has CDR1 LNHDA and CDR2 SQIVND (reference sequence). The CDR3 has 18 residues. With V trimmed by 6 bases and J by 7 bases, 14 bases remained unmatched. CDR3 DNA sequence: TGTGCCAGTAGATCCGGGACTAGCGGGGTGCTTAGGGGCGGGGAGCTGTTTTTT. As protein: CASRSGTSGVLRGGELFF.

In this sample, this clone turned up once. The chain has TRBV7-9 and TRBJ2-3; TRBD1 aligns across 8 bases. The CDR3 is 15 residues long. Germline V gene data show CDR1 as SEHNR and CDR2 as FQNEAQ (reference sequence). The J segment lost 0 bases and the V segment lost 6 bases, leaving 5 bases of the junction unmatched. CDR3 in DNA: TGTGCCAGCAGGGAGACAGGGGCAAGCACAGATACGCAGTATTTT. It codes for CASRETGASTDTQYF.

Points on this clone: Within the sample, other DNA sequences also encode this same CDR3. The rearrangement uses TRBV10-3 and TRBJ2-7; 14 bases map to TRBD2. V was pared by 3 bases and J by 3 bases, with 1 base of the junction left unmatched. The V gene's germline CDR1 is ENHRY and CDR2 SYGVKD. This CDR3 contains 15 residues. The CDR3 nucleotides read TGTGCCATCAGTGATGGACTAGCGGGAGGCTACGAGCAGTACTTC. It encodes CAISDGLAGGYEQYF.

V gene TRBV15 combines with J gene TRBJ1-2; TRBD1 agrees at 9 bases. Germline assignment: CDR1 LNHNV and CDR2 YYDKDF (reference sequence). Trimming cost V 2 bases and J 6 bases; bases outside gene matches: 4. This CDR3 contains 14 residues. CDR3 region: CATSRLTGGNGYTF. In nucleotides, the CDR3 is TGTGCCACCAGCAGACTAACAGGGGGCAATGGCTACACCTTC.

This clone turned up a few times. CDR3 sequence: CATVPGQGADGELFF. The CDR3 DNA is TGTGCCACCGTCCCGGGACAGGGGGCCGACGGGGAGCTGTTTTTT. The chain is built from TRBV6-5 and TRBJ2-2; 12 bases align to TRBD1. V trimming: 10 bases; J trimming: 7 bases; junction bases outside the gene matches: 10. This CDR3 is 15 amino acids long. Per germline, CDR1 MNHEY and CDR2 SVGAGI.

CDR3 DNA: TGTGCCATCAGTGATACCAGGGCTCAGAACACTGAAGCTTTCTTT. This gives the protein CAISDTRAQNTEAFF. The genes are TRBV10-3 and TRBJ1-1; D is possibly TRBD1 (5 bases). The CDR3 loop spans 15 amino acids. Germline V gives CDR1 ENHRY, CDR2 SYGVKD. V lost 3 bases and J 1 base, leaving 12 bases between the germline ends.

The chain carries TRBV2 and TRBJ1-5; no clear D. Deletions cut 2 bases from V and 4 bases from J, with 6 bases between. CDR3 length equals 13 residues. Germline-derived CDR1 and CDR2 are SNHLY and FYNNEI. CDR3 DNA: TGTGCCAGCAGTGAATCCGTGAATCAGCCCCAGCATTTT. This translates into CASSESVNQPQHF.

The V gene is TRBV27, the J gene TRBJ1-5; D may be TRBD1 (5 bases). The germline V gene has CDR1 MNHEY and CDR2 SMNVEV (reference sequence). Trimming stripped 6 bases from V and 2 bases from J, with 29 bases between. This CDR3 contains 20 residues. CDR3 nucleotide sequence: TGTGCCAGCAGCCTAGGGATTCCGGGCTACGCAACGACAGGCAATCAGCCCCAGCATTTT. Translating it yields CASSLGIPGYATTGNQPQHF.

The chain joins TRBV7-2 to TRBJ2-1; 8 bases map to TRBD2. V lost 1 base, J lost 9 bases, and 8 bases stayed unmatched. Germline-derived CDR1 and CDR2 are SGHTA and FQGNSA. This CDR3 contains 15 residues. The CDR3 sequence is CASSLVGSGGAEQFF. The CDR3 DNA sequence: TGTGCCAGCAGCTTAGTGGGTTCCGGGGGGGCTGAGCAGTTCTTC.

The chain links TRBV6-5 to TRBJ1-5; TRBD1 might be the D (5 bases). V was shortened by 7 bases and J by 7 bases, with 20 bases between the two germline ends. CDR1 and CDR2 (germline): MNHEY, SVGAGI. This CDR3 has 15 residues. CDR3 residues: CASKIEPRGGQPQHF. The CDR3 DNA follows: TGTGCCAGCAAAATCGAACCTAGGGGAGGCCAGCCCCAGCATTTT.

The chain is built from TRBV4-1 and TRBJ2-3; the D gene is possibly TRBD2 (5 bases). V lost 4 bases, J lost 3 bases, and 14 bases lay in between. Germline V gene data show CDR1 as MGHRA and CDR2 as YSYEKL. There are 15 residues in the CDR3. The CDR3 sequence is CASSLGPEETDTQYF. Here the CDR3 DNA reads TGCGCCAGCAGCCTCGGCCCGGAGGAGACAGATACGCAGTATTTT.

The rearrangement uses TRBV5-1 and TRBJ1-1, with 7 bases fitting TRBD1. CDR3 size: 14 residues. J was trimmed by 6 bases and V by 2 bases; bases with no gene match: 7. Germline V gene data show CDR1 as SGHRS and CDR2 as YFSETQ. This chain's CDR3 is CASSLKGATSEAFF. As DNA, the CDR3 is TGCGCCAGCAGCTTAAAGGGGGCGACATCTGAAGCTTTCTTT.

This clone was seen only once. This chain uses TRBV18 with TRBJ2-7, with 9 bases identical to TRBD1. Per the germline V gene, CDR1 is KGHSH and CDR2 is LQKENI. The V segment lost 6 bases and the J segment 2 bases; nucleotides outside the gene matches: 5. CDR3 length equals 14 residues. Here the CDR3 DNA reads TGTGCCAGCTCCCGGGACAGGGTAACCTACGAGCAGTACTTC. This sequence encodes CASSRDRVTYEQYF.

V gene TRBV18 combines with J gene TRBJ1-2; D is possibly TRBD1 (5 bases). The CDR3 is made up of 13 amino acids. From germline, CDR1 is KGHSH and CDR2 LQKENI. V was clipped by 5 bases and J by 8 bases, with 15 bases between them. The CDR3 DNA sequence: TGTGCCAGCTCAGCGGACACCCAGCAGGGCTACACCTTC. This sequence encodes CASSADTQQGYTF.

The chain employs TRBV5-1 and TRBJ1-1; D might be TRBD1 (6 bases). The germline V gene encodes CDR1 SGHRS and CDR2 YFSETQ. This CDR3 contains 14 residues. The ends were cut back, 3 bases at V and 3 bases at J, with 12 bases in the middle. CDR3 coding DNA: TGCGCCAGCAGCTGGGGGCTGGGGGACACTGAAGCTTTCTTT. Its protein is CASSWGLGDTEAFF.

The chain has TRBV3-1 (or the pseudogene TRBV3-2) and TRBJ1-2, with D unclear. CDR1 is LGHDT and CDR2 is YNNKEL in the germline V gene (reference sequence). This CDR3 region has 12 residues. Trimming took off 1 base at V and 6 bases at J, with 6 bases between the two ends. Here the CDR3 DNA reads TGTGCCAGCAGCCAAGGGGGAGATGGCTACACCTTC. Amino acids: CASSQGGDGYTF.

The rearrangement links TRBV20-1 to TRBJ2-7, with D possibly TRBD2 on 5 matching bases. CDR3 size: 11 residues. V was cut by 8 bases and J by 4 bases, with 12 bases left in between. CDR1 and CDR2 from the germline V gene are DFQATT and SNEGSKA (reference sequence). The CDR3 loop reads CSPKDSYEQYF. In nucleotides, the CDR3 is TGCAGTCCAAAGGACTCTTACGAGCAGTACTTC.

Here the CDR3 reads CASSSAGTRGIDYGYTF. CDR3 nucleotide sequence: TGTGCCAGCAGTTCGGCCGGGACAAGGGGGATTGACTATGGCTACACCTTC. This chain connects TRBV27 to TRBJ1-2, with a possible D match to TRBD1 (6 bases). The CDR3 runs 17 residues. CDR1 is MNHEY and CDR2 is SMNVEV in the germline V gene (reference sequence). Trimming left V 4 bases short and J 3 bases short, with 21 bases between.

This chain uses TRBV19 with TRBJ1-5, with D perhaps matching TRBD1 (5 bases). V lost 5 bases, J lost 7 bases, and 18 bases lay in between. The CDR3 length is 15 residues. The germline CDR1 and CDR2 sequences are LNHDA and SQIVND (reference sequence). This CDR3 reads CASSYDSLQGQPQHF. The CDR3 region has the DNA TGTGCCAGTAGTTACGACAGCCTTCAGGGACAGCCCCAGCATTTT.